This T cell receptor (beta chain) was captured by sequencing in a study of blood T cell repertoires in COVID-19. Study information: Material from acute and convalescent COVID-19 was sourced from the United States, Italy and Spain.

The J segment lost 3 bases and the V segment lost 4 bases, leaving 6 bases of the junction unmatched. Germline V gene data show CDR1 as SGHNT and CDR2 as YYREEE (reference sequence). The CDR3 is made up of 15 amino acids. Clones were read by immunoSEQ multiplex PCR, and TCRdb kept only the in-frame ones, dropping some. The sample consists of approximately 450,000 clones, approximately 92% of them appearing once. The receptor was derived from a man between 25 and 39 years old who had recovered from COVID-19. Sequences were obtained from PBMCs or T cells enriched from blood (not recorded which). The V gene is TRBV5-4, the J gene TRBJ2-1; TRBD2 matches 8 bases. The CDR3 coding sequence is TGTGCCAGCAGCACCCGAGGGACTAGCTACAATGAGCAGTTCTTC. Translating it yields CASSTRGTSYNEQFF.